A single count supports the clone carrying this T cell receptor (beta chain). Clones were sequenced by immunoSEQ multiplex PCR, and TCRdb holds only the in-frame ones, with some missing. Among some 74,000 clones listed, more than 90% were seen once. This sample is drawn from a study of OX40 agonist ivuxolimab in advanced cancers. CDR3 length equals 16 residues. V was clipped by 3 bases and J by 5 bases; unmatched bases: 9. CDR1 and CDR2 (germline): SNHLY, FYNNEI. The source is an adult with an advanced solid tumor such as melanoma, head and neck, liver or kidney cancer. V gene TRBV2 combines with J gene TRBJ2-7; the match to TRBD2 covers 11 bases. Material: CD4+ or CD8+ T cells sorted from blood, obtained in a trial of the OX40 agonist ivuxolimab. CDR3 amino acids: CASSDILGTSGHEQYF. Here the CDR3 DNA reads TGTGCCAGCAGTGACATACTGGGGACTAGCGGACACGAGCAGTACTTC.